These 24 T cell receptor beta chains share one sample of origin, sequenced in a study of shared clonotypes between healthy human individuals. Naive-designated CD8 cells lacked CD45RO, were positively enriched for CCR7, and omitted terminally differentiated effector memory CD45RA+ cells. This table comes from immunoSEQ multiplex PCR, and its TCRdb copy is limited to in-frame clones, with some not included. The table includes about 2 million clones, about 95% detected once. Sequencing used naive CD8+ T cells sorted from blood. These receptor sequences come from a young man in good health.

This clone was seen a few times. V usage is TRBV11-3 and J usage is TRBJ2-3; 10 nucleotides agree with TRBD1. The germline gives CDR1 SGHNT, CDR2 YENEEA. V trimming: 3 bases; J trimming: 4 bases; junction bases outside the gene matches: 4. The CDR3 extends over 15 amino acids. The CDR3 DNA follows: TGTGCCAGCAGCTTGAGGACAGGGGGATCAGATACGCAGTATTTT. It translates to CASSLRTGGSDTQYF.

The table lists this clone with a count of one. The chain uses TRBV9 and TRBJ1-4, with D possibly being TRBD1 (5 bases). CDR1 SGDLS and CDR2 YYNGEE come from the germline V gene. The V end lost 3 bases, the J end lost 3 bases, and 9 bases lay between the germline ends. The CDR3 consists of 14 residues. This CDR3 is CASSASGSNEKLFF. The CDR3 nucleotides are TGTGCCAGCAGCGCCTCAGGGTCTAATGAAAAACTGTTTTTT.

Of note for this clone: Other DNA sequences in this sample translate to the same CDR3. The chain links TRBV2 to TRBJ2-7; no definite D call. V shed 3 bases and J shed 4 bases, with 4 bases lying between them. From germline, CDR1 is SNHLY and CDR2 FYNNEI. CDR3 length: 11 residues. In DNA form, the CDR3 reads TGTGCCAGCAGTGACTTTTACGAGCAGTACTTC. Encoded protein: CASSDFYEQYF. Based on the CDR3 plus reference TRBV2 and TRBJ2-7, the full variable domain is EPEVTQTPSHQVTQMGQEVILRCVPISNHLYFYWYRQILGQKVEFLVSFYNNEISEKSEIFDDQFSVERPDGSNFTLKIRSTKLEDSAMYFCASSDFYEQYFGPGTRLTVT.

The chain recombines TRBV4-1 with TRBJ2-3, with 12 bases matching TRBD2. Per the germline V gene, CDR1 is MGHRA and CDR2 is YSYEKL. The CDR3 contains 17 residues. The trim removed 0 bases at V and 4 bases at J, leaving 5 bases unmatched. CDR3 sequence reads: CASSQDASGRASDTQYF. CDR3 nucleotide sequence: TGCGCCAGCAGCCAAGATGCTAGCGGGAGGGCCTCAGATACGCAGTATTTT.

V gene TRBV25-1 combines with J gene TRBJ2-7, with 8 positions matching TRBD1. Germline V gene data show CDR1 as MGHDK and CDR2 as SYGVNS. Unmatched junction bases numbered 1, after V lost 1 base and J lost 2 bases. The CDR3 loop spans 14 amino acids. The CDR3: CASSESDRAYEQYF. The DNA of the CDR3 is TGTGCCAGCAGTGAATCGGACAGGGCCTACGAGCAGTACTTC.

The chain combines TRBV4-3 with TRBJ2-2, with 8 bases matching TRBD2. In germline, CDR1 is LGHNA, CDR2 YSLEER. The CDR3 totals 17 residues. Germline trimming cut 0 bases from V and 6 bases from J; bases unmatched to any gene: 9. CDR3 coding DNA: TGCGCCAGCAGCCAAGAACTTACGGGAGGGCCGCCCGGGGAGCTGTTTTTT. Residues: CASSQELTGGPPGELFF.

CDR3 sequence reads: CASSFTGQGAASNQPQHF. The CDR3 nucleotides read TGTGCCAGCAGTTTTACGGGACAGGGGGCTGCGAGCAATCAGCCCCAGCATTTT. The chain has TRBV28 and TRBJ1-5, with TRBD1 matching 12 bases. This CDR3 contains 18 residues. The germline CDR1 and CDR2 sequences are MDHEN and SYDVKM. V was pared by 3 bases and J by 1 base, with 7 bases of the junction left unmatched. The full variable domain, in which reference TRBV28 and TRBJ1-5 provide the parts outside the CDR3, is DVKVTQSSRYLVKRTGEKVFLECVQDMDHENMFWYRQDPGLGLRLIYFSYDVKMKEKGDIPEGYSVSREKKERFSLILESASTNQTSMYLCASSFTGQGAASNQPQHFGDGTRLSIL.

This clone appeared a single time. The V gene is TRBV7-9, the J gene TRBJ2-3, with D unclear. Between the trimmed V and J ends, which lost 2 bases and 6 bases, there was a span of 9 bases. The CDR3 is 13 residues long. CDR1 SEHNR and CDR2 FQNEAQ come from the germline V gene (reference sequence). CDR3 in DNA: TGTGCCAGCAGCTTAAGGGAATCCGATACGCAGTATTTT. Protein product: CASSLRESDTQYF.

V usage is TRBV27 and J usage is TRBJ2-1; D unresolved. The CDR3 has 14 residues. Germline assignment: CDR1 MNHEY and CDR2 SMNVEV (reference sequence). Trimming took 4 bases from V and 7 from J, leaving 14 bases between them. The CDR3 coding sequence is TGTGCCAGCAGTTACTCCAATGCCAATAATGAGCAGTTCTTC. It yields the protein CASSYSNANNEQFF.

The V call is TRBV9, the J call TRBJ2-1; 7 bases agree with TRBD2. The V gene end was trimmed by 0 bases and the J gene end by 8 bases; junction bases not matched to a gene: 5. CDR1 and CDR2 (germline): SGDLS, YYNGEE. The CDR3 length is 14 residues. CDR3 amino acids: CASSVETSLDEQFF. The CDR3 nucleotides are TGTGCCAGCAGCGTAGAGACTAGCTTAGATGAGCAGTTCTTC.

Turning to this clone: Other nucleotide sequences in the sample specify the same CDR3. This chain connects TRBV4-3 to TRBJ2-7; 10 bases are shared with TRBD2. The CDR3 runs to 16 residues. V shed 1 base and J 4 bases; nucleotides not matched to a gene: 7. Per germline, CDR1 LGHNA and CDR2 YSLEER. CDR3 amino acids: CASSQGLAGVGYEQYF. The CDR3 nucleotides read TGCGCCAGCAGCCAAGGGCTAGCGGGAGTAGGGTACGAGCAGTACTTC.

This chain connects TRBV19 to TRBJ1-6; D may be TRBD1 (5 bases). This CDR3 spans 13 amino acids. With 4 bases removed from V and 7 bases from J, the gap between germline ends came to 8 bases. Germline V gene sequence: CDR1 LNHDA, CDR2 SQIVND (reference sequence). The CDR3 coding sequence is TGTGCCAGTAGTACAGGGCCGAATTCACCCCTCCACTTT. It codes for CASSTGPNSPLHF.

There are a few counts of this clone. This same CDR3 is encoded by further DNA sequences in the sample. This rearrangement joins TRBV4-1 to TRBJ2-2; D remains unclear. This CDR3 contains 14 residues. Germline-derived CDR1 and CDR2 are MGHRA and YSYEKL. V was shortened by 0 bases and J by 5 bases, with 7 bases between the two germline ends. DNA of the CDR3: TGCGCCAGCAGCCAAGAGCGCCCTACCGGGGAGCTGTTTTTT. Encoded protein: CASSQERPTGELFF.

This clone was recorded once. V and J are TRBV29-1 and TRBJ1-4; no firm D call. The ends were cut back, 7 bases at V and 7 bases at J, with 13 bases in the middle. Germline lookup yields CDR1 SQVTM and CDR2 ANQGSEA. This CDR3 comprises 12 residues. The CDR3 reads CSAYIDTEKLFF. The CDR3 nucleotides are TGCAGCGCCTATATAGACACTGAAAAACTGTTTTTT.

In regard to this clone: Other DNA sequences in the sample encode the same CDR3. The chain links TRBV5-4 to TRBJ2-3; TRBD2 might be the D (5 bases). Per the germline V gene, CDR1 is SGHNT and CDR2 is YYREEE (reference sequence). This CDR3 region has 15 residues. Trimming pared 0 bases from V and 0 bases from J, leaving 8 bases between. Here the CDR3 reads CASSLEGGSTDTQYF. The CDR3 region has the DNA TGTGCCAGCAGCTTGGAGGGCGGGAGCACAGATACGCAGTATTTT.

V gene TRBV5-4 combines with J gene TRBJ2-3, with D tentatively TRBD1 or TRBD2 (6 bases each). The CDR3 contains 15 residues. Per germline, CDR1 SGHNT and CDR2 YYREEE (reference sequence). The V end was cut by 3 bases, the J end by 0 bases, with 11 bases between. The CDR3 DNA reads as TGTGCCAGCAGCTCGGGGGACACAAGCACAGATACGCAGTATTTT. Translated, it gives CASSSGDTSTDTQYF.

A word on this clone: The sample holds other DNA sequences that translate to the same CDR3. The gene calls are TRBV6-5 and TRBJ2-2; D uncertain. V gave up 4 bases and J gave up 1 base, with 7 bases separating them. Germline lookup yields CDR1 MNHEY and CDR2 SVGAGI. The CDR3 has 14 amino acids. CDR3 protein: CASSFGQNTGELFF. The CDR3 region has the DNA TGTGCCAGCAGTTTTGGGCAGAACACCGGGGAGCTGTTTTTT.

This chain links TRBV7-6 with TRBJ1-1, with no clear D. CDR1 SGHVS and CDR2 FNYEAQ come from the germline V gene. This CDR3 has 16 residues. Deletions cut 1 base from V and 2 bases from J, with 14 bases between. The DNA for the CDR3 is TGTGCCAGCAGCTTAGATGGAGGGAGGGTTAACACTGAAGCTTTCTTT. Its translation: CASSLDGGRVNTEAFF.

This chain connects TRBV7-9 to TRBJ2-2; 8 bases line up with TRBD2. The CDR3 is made up of 17 amino acids. The trim removed 2 bases at V and 6 bases at J, leaving 11 bases unmatched. CDR1 and CDR2 from the germline V gene are SEHNR and FQNEAQ (reference sequence). As DNA, the CDR3 is TGTGCCAGCAGCTTACCTCCCGGGAGGGACCTCGCCGGGGAGCTGTTTTTT. Protein product: CASSLPPGRDLAGELFF. Drawing the rest from reference TRBV7-9 and TRBJ2-2, the complete variable domain is DTGVSQNPRHKITKRGQNVTFRCDPISEHNRLYWYRQTLGQGPEFLTYFQNEAQLEKSRLLSDRFSAERPKGSFSTLEIQRTEQGDSAMYLCASSLPPGRDLAGELFFGEGSRLTVL.

The chain recombines TRBV5-4 with TRBJ2-7; possibly TRBD1 or TRBD2 for D (6 bases each). V gave up 1 base and J gave up 3 bases, with 11 bases separating them. Germline CDR1 and CDR2: SGHNT and YYREEE (reference sequence). CDR3 length: 14 amino acids. This CDR3 reads CASSLSGAHYEQYF. CDR3 sequence (DNA): TGTGCCAGCAGCTTGTCGGGGGCCCACTACGAGCAGTACTTC.

The count of this clone is one. V gene TRBV4-1 combines with J gene TRBJ1-1; TRBD1 matches 7 bases. CDR1 MGHRA and CDR2 YSYEKL come from the germline V gene. The CDR3 has 15 residues. V trimming: 3 bases; J trimming: 7 bases; junction bases outside the gene matches: 11. The CDR3 nucleotides are TGCGCCAGCAGCCACGATACCTTCCAGGGGGGTGAAGCTTTCTTT. It codes for CASSHDTFQGGEAFF.

To note about this clone: This sample includes further DNA sequences coding for the same CDR3. The genes are TRBV6-5 and TRBJ1-1, with TRBD1 as a possible D gene (5 bases). Germline CDR1 and CDR2: MNHEY and SVGAGI. The CDR3 sequence is 14 residues long. V was clipped by 0 bases and J by 4 bases, with 9 bases between them. Here the CDR3 reads CASSYSIGGTEAFF. The CDR3 DNA reads as TGTGCCAGCAGTTACTCCATCGGGGGCACTGAAGCTTTCTTT.

Of note for this clone: The sample contains more than one DNA sequence encoding this CDR3. J is TRBJ2-2 and V is TRBV6-6; D is undetermined. V dropped 0 bases and J dropped 3 bases, with 5 bases sitting between them. Germline V gene sequence: CDR1 MNHNY, CDR2 SVGAGI (reference sequence). The CDR3 runs 14 residues. CDR3 sequence reads: CASSYSGDTGELFF. In DNA form, the CDR3 reads TGTGCCAGCAGTTACTCTGGAGACACCGGGGAGCTGTTTTTT.

As to this clone: The identical CDR3 is also encoded by other nucleotide sequences in the sample. The chain combines TRBV29-1 with TRBJ2-2, with a possible D match to TRBD2 (5 bases). CDR3 size: 13 residues. Germline values: CDR1 SQVTM, CDR2 ANQGSEA. V was clipped by 4 bases and J by 1 base, with 7 bases between them. The CDR3 is CSVAGENTGELFF. CDR3 nucleotide sequence: TGCAGCGTTGCCGGGGAGAACACCGGGGAGCTGTTTTTT.